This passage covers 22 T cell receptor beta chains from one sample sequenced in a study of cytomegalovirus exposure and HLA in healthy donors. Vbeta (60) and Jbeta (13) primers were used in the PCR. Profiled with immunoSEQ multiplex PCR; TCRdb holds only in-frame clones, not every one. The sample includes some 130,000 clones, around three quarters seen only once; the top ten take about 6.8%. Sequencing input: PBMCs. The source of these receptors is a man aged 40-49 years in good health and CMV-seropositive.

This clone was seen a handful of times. For the CDR3, the DNA is TGCGCCAGCAGGGGGACAGGGTACAACTATGGCTACACCTTC. This gives the protein CASRGTGYNYGYTF. The chain couples TRBV10-2 to TRBJ1-2; TRBD1 matches at 9 bases. Germline trimming cut 6 bases from V and 2 bases from J; bases unmatched to any gene: 4. The CDR3 runs to 14 residues. CDR1 is WSHSY and CDR2 is SAAADI in the germline V gene.

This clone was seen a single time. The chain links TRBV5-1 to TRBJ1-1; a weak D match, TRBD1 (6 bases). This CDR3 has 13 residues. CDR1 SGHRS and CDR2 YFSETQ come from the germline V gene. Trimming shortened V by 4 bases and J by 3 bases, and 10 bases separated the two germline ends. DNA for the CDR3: TGCGCCAGCAGCCCGGGACAACACACTGAAGCTTTCTTT. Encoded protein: CASSPGQHTEAFF. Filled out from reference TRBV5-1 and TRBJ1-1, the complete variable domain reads KAGVTQTPRYLIKTRGQQVTLSCSPISGHRSVSWYQQTPGQGLQFLFEYFSETQRNKGNFPGRFSGRQFSNSRSEMNVSTLELGDSALYLCASSPGQHTEAFFGQGTRLTVV.

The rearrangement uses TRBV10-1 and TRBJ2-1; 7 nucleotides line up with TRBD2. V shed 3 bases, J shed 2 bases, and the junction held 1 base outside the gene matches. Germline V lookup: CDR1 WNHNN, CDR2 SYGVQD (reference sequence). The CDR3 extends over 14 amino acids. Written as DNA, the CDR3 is TGCGCCAGCAGTGACAGCGGGACCTACAATGAGCAGTTCTTC. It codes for CASSDSGTYNEQFF.

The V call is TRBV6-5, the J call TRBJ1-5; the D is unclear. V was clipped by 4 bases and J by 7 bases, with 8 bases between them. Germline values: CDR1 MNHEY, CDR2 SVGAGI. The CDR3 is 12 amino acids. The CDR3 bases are TGTGCCAGCAGTTCGGGGAGGCAGCCCCAGCATTTT. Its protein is CASSSGRQPQHF.

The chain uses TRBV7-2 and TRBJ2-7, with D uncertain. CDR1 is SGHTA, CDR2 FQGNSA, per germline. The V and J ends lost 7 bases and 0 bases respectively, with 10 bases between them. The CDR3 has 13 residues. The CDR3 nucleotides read TGTGCCAGCACCTTGGGCTACTCCTACGAGCAGTACTTC. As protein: CASTLGYSYEQYF.

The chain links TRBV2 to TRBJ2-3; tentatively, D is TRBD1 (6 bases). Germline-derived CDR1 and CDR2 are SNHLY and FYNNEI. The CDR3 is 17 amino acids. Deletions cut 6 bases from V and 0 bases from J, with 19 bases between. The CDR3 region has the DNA TGTGCCAGCAGCGTCTACCGGGACACGCCTAGCACAGATACGCAGTATTTT. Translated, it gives CASSVYRDTPSTDTQYF.

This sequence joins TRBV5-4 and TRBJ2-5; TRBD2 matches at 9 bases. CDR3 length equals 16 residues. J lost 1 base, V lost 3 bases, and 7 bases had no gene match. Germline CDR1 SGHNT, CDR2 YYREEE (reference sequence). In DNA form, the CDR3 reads TGTGCCAGCAGCTCCCGACTAGCGGATACCCAAGAGACCCAGTACTTC. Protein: CASSSRLADTQETQYF.

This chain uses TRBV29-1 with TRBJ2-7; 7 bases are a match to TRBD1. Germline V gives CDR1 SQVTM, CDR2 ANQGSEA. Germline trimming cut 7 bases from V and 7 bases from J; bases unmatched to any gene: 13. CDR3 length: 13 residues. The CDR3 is CSARQGASGEQYF. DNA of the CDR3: TGCAGCGCCCGACAGGGAGCCTCGGGTGAGCAGTACTTC.

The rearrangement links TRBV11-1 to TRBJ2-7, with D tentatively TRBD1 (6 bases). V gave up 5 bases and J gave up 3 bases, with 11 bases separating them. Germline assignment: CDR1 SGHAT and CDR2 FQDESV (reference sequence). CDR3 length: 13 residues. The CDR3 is CASSLGQSYEQYF. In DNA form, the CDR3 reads TGTGCCAGCAGCCTCGGACAGAGCTACGAGCAGTACTTC.

The CDR3 sequence is CASSQDLQGNQPQHF. Here the CDR3 DNA reads TGTGCCAGCAGCCAAGATCTTCAGGGGAATCAGCCCCAGCATTTT. This chain joins TRBV4-2 and TRBJ1-5; perhaps TRBD1 as D (6 bases). Per the germline V gene, CDR1 is LGHNA and CDR2 is YNFKEQ. The CDR3 consists of 15 residues. Trimming cost V 0 bases and J 4 bases, with 10 bases left between them.

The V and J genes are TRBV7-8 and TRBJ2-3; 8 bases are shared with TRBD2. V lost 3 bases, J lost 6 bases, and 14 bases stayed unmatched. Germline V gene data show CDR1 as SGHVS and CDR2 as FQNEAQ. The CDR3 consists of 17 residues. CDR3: CASSLFPGTSLADTQYF. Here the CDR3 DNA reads TGTGCCAGCAGCTTGTTTCCCGGGACTAGTCTCGCCGATACGCAGTATTTT.

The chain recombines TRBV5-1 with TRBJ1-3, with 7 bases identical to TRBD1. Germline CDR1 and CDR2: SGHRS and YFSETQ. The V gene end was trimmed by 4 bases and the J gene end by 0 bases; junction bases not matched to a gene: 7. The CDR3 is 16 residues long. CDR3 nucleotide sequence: TGCGCCAGCAGCCCGTGGACAGGTGGCTCTGGAAACACCATATATTTT. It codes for CASSPWTGGSGNTIYF.

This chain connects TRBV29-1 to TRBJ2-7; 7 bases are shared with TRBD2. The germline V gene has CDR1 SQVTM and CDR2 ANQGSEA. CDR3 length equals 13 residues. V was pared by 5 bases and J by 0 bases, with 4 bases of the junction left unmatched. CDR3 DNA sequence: TGCAGCGTTCGGGGGGAACCCTCCTACGAGCAGTACTTC. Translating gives CSVRGEPSYEQYF.

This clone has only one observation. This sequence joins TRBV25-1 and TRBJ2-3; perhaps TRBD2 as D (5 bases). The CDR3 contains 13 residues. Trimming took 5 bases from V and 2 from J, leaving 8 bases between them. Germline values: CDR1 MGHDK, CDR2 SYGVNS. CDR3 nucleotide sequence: TGTGCCAGCAGTTGGGAGTTCACAGATACGCAGTATTTT. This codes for CASSWEFTDTQYF.

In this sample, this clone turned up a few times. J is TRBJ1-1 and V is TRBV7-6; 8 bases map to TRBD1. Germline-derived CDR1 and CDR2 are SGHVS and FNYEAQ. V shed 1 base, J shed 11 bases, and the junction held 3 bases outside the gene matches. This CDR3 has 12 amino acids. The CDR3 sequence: CASSLVQGGAFF. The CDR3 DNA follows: TGTGCCAGCAGCTTAGTACAGGGGGGGGCTTTCTTT.

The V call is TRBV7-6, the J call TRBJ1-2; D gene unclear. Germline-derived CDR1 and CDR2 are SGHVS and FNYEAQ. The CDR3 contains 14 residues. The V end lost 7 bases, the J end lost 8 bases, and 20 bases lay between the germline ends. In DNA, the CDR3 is TGTGCCAGCACCGAGGCCTCGGGGATCGAGGGCTACACCTTC. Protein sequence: CASTEASGIEGYTF.

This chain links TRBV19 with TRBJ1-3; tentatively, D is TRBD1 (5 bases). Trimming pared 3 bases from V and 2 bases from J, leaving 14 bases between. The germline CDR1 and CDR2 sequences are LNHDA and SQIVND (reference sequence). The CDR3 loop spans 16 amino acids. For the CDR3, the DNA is TGTGCCAGTAGTATCGGAGGGGCCAGGGCTGGAAACACCATATATTTT. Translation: CASSIGGARAGNTIYF.

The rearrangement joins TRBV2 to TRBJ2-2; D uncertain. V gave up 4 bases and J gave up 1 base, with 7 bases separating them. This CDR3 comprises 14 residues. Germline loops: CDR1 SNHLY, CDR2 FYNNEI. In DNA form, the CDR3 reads TGTGCCAGCAGTGCTATTCAGAACACCGGGGAGCTGTTTTTT. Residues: CASSAIQNTGELFF.

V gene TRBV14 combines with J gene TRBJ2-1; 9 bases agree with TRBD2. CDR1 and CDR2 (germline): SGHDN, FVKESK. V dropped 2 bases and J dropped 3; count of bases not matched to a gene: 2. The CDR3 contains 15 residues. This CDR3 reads CASSQWTSDYNEQFF. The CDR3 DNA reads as TGTGCCAGCAGCCAATGGACTAGCGACTACAATGAGCAGTTCTTC.

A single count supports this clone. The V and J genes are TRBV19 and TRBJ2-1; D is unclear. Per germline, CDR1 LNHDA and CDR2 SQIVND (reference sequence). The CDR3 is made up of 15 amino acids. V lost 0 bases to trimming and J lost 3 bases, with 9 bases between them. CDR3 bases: TGTGCCAGTAGTATAGAGGCTTTCCTCTACAATGAGCAGTTCTTC. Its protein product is CASSIEAFLYNEQFF.

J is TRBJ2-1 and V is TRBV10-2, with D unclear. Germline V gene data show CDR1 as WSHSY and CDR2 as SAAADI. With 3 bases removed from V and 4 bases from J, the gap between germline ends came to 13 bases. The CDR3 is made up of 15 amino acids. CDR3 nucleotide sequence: TGCGCCAGCAGTGACCCAGCAGGCAGATACAATGAGCAGTTCTTC. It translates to CASSDPAGRYNEQFF.

DNA for the CDR3: TGTGCCAGCAGTTTATGGGGACAGGGGAACGGTCAGCCCCAGCATTTT. This translates into CASSLWGQGNGQPQHF. The rearrangement uses TRBV28 and TRBJ1-5; the match to TRBD1 covers 10 bases. Germline-derived CDR1 and CDR2 are MDHEN and SYDVKM. V lost 0 bases and J lost 6; bases outside the gene matches: 5. This CDR3 comprises 16 residues.